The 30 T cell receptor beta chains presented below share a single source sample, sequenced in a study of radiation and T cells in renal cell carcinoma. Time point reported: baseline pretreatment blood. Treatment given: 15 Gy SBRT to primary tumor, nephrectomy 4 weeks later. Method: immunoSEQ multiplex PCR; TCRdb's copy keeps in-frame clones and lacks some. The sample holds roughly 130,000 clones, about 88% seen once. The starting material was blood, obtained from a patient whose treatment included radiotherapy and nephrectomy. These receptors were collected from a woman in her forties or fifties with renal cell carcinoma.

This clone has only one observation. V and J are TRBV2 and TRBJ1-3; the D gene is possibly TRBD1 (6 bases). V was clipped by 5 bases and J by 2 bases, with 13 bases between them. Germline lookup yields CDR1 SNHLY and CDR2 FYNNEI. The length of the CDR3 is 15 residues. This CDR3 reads CASSLSYRAGNTIYF. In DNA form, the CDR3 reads TGTGCCAGCAGTCTCTCCTACAGGGCTGGAAACACCATATATTTT.

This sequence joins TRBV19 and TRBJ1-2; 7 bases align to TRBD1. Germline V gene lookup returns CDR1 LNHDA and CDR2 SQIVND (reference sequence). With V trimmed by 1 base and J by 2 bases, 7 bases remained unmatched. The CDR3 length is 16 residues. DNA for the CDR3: TGTGCCAGTAGTATAGGAGGGGGCAGCTCCAACTATGGCTACACCTTC. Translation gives CASSIGGGSSNYGYTF.

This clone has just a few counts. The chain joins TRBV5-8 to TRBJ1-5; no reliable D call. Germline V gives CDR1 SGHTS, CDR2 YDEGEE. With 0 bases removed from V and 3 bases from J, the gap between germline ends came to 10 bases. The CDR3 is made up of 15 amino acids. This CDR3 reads CASSLVSVNNQPQHF. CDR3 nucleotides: TGTGCCAGCAGCTTGGTTTCCGTGAACAATCAGCCCCAGCATTTT.

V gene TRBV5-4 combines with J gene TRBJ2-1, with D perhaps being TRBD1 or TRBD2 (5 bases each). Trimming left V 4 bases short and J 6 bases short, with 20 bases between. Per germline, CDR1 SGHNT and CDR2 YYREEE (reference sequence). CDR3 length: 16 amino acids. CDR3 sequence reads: CASSPARQGGGNEQFF. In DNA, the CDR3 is TGTGCCAGCAGCCCTGCCAGGCAGGGTGGGGGCAATGAGCAGTTCTTC.

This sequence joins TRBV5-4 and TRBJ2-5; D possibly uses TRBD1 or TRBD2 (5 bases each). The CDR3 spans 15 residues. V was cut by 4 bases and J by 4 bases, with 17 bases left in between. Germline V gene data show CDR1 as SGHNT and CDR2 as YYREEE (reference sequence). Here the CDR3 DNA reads TGTGCCAGCAGCATGGGACCCCAATCCCGAGAGACCCAGTACTTC. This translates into CASSMGPQSRETQYF. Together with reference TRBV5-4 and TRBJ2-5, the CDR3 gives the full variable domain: ETGVTQSPTHLIKTRGQQVTLRCSSQSGHNTVSWYQQALGQGPQFIFQYYREEENGRGNFPPRFSGLQFPNYSSELNVNALELDDSALYLCASSMGPQSRETQYFGPGTRLLVL.

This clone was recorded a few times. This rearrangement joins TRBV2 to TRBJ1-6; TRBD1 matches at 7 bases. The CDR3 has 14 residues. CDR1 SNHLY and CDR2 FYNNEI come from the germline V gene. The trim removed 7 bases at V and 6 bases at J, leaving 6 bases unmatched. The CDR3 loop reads CASTQGTANSPLHF. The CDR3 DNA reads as TGTGCCAGCACCCAGGGGACAGCTAATTCACCCCTCCACTTT.

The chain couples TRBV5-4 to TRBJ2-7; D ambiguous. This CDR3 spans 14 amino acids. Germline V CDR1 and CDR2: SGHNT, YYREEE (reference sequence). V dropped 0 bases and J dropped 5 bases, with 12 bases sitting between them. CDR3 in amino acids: CASSLVSASDEQYF. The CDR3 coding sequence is TGTGCCAGCAGCTTGGTATCGGCCTCTGACGAGCAGTACTTC. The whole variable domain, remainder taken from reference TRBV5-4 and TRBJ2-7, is ETGVTQSPTHLIKTRGQQVTLRCSSQSGHNTVSWYQQALGQGPQFIFQYYREEENGRGNFPPRFSGLQFPNYSSELNVNALELDDSALYLCASSLVSASDEQYFGPGTRLTVT.

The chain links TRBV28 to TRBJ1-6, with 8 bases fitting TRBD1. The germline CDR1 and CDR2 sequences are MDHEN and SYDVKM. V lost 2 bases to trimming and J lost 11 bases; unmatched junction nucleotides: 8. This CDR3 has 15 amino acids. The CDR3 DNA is TGTGCCAGCAGTTTAAGGACAGGGCTGAGGGCACCCCTCCACTTT. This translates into CASSLRTGLRAPLHF. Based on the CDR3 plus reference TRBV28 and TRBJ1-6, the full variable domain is DVKVTQSSRYLVKRTGEKVFLECVQDMDHENMFWYRQDPGLGLRLIYFSYDVKMKEKGDIPEGYSVSREKKERFSLILESASTNQTSMYLCASSLRTGLRAPLHFGNGTRLTVT.

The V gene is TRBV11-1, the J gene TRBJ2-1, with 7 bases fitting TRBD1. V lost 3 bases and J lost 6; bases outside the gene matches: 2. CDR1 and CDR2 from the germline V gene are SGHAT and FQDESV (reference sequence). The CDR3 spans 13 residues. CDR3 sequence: CASSLDRSNEQFF. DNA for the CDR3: TGTGCCAGCAGCTTGGACAGGTCCAATGAGCAGTTCTTC.

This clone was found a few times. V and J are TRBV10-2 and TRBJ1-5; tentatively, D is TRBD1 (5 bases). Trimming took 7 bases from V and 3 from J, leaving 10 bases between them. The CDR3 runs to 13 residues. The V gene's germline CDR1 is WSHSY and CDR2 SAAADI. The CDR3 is CASTGDLNQPQHF. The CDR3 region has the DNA TGCGCCAGCACGGGGGACCTCAATCAGCCCCAGCATTTT.

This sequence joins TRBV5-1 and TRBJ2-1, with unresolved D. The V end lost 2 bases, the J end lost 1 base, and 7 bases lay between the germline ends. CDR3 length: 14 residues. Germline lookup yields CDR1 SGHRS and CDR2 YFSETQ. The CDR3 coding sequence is TGCGCCAGCAGCTTTCCGGATTCCTACAATGAGCAGTTCTTC. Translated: CASSFPDSYNEQFF.

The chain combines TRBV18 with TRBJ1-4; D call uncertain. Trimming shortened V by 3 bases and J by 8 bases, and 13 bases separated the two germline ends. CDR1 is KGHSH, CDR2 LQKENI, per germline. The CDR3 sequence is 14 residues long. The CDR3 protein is CASSPSFPREKLFF. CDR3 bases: TGTGCCAGCTCACCGTCCTTCCCGAGGGAAAAACTGTTTTTT.

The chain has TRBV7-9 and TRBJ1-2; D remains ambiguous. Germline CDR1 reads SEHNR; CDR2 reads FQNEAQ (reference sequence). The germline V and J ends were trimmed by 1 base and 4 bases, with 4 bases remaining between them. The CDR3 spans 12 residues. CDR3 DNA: TGTGCCAGCAGCTTAGGAGCCTATGGCTACACCTTC. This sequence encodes CASSLGAYGYTF.

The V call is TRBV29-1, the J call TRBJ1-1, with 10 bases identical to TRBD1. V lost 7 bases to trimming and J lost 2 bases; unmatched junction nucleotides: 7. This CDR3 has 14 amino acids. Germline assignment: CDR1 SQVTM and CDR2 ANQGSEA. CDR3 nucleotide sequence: TGCAGCGGCTTAGACAGGGGGCTTAACACTGAAGCTTTCTTT. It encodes CSGLDRGLNTEAFF.

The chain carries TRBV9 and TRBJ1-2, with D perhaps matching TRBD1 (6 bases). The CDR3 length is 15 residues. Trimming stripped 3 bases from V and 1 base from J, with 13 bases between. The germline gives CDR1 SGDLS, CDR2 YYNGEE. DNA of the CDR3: TGTGCCAGCAGCGAGAGGGGGACGGATAACTATGGCTACACCTTC. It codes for CASSERGTDNYGYTF. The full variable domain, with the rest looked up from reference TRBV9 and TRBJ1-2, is DSGVTQTPKHLITATGQRVTLRCSPRSGDLSVYWYQQSLDQGLQFLIQYYNGEERAKGNILERFSAQQFPDLHSELNLSSLELGDSALYFCASSERGTDNYGYTFGSGTRLTVV.

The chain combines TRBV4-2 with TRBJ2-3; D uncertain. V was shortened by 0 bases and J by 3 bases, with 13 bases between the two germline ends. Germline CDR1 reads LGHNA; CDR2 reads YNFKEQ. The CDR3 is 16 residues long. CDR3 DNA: TGTGCCAGCAGCCAAGATTTAGACTCTAGAACAGATACGCAGTATTTT. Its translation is CASSQDLDSRTDTQYF.

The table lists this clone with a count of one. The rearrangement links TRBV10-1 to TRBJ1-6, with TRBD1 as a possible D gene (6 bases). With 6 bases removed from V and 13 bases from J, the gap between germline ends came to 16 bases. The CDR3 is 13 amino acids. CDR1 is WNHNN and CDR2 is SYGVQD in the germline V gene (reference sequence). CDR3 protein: CASSVDSPSPLHF. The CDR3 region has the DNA TGCGCCAGCAGCGTGGACAGCCCCAGCCCCCTCCACTTT.

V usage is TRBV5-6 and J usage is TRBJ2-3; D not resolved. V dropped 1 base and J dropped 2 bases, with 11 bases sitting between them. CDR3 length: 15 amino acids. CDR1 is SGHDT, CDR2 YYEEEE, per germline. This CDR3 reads CASSLFHTTTDTQYF. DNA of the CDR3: TGTGCCAGCAGCTTGTTCCATACTACCACAGATACGCAGTATTTT.

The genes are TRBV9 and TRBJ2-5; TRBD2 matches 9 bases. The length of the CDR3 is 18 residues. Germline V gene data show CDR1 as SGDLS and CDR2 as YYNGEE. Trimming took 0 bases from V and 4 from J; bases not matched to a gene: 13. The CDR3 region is CASSVGPRLAVRGETQYF. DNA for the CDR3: TGTGCCAGCAGCGTAGGTCCCCGACTAGCGGTGAGGGGAGAGACCCAGTACTTC.

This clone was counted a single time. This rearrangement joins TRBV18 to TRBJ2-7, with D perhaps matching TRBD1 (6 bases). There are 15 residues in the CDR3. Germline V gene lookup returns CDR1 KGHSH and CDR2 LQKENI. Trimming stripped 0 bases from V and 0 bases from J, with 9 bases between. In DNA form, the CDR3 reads TGTGCCAGCTCACCACCGGTAGGGGGCTCCTACGAGCAGTACTTC. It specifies CASSPPVGGSYEQYF.

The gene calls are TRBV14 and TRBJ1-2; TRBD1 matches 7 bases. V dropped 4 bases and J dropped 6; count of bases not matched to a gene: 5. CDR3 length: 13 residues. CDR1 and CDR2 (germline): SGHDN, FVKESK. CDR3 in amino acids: CASSPADRNGYTF. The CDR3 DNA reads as TGTGCCAGCAGCCCGGCGGACAGGAATGGCTACACCTTC.

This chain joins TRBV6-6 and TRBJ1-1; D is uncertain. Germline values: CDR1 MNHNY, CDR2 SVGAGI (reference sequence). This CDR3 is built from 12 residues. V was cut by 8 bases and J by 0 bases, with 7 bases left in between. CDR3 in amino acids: CASGSVNTEAFF. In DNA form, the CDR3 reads TGTGCCAGCGGTTCGGTGAACACTGAAGCTTTCTTT.

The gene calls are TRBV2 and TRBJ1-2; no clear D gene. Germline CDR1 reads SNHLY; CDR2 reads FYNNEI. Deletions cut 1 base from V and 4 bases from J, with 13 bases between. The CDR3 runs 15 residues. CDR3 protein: CASSEGEVTGYGYTF. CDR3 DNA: TGTGCCAGCAGTGAAGGGGAGGTAACGGGCTATGGCTACACCTTC.

As DNA, the CDR3 is TGTGCCAGCAGTTACTCGATAGAGACAGGGTTAACTGAAGCTTTCTTT. Translating gives CASSYSIETGLTEAFF. The V gene is TRBV6-5, the J gene TRBJ1-1, with TRBD1 matching over 7 bases. The trim removed 0 bases at V and 5 bases at J, leaving 9 bases unmatched. The CDR3 totals 16 residues. CDR1 MNHEY and CDR2 SVGAGI come from the germline V gene.

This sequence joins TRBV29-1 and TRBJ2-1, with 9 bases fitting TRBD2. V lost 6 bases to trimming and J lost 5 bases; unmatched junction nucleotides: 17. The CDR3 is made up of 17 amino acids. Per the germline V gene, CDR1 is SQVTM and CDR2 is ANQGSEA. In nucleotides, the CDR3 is TGCAGCGTCCAGTCCCAGCGGGGGGCCAGAAGTCACAATGAGCAGTTCTTC. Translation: CSVQSQRGARSHNEQFF.

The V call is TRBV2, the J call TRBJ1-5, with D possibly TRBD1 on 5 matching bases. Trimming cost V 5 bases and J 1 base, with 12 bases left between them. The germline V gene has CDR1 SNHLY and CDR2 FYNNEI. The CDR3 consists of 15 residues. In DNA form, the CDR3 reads TGTGCCAGCAGTTTTGCCGGGGGGAGCAATCAGCCCCAGCATTTT. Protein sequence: CASSFAGGSNQPQHF.

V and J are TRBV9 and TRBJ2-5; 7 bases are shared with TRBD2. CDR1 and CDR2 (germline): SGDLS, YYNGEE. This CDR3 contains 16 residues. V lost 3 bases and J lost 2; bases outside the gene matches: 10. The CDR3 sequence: CASSGTSSGNQETQYF. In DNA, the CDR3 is TGTGCCAGCAGCGGGACTAGTAGCGGCAATCAAGAGACCCAGTACTTC.

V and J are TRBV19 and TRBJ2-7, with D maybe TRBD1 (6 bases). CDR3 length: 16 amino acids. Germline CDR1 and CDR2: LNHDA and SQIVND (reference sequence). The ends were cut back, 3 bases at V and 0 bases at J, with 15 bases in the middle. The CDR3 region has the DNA TGTGCCAGTAGTATGAGCAGGGGAATTAGCTCCTACGAGCAGTACTTC. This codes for CASSMSRGISSYEQYF.

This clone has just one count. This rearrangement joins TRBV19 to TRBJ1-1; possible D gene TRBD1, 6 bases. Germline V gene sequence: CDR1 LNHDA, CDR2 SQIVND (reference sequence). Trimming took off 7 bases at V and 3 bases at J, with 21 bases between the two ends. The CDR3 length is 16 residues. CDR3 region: CASTFPHTGKDTEAFF. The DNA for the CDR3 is TGTGCCAGTACTTTCCCCCACACAGGGAAGGACACTGAAGCTTTCTTT.

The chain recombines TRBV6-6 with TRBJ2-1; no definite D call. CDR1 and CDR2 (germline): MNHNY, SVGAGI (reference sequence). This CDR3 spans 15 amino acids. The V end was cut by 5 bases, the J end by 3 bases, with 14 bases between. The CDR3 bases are TGTGCCAGCAGTGCCGACGAAGGCAACTACAATGAGCAGTTCTTC. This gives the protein CASSADEGNYNEQFF.